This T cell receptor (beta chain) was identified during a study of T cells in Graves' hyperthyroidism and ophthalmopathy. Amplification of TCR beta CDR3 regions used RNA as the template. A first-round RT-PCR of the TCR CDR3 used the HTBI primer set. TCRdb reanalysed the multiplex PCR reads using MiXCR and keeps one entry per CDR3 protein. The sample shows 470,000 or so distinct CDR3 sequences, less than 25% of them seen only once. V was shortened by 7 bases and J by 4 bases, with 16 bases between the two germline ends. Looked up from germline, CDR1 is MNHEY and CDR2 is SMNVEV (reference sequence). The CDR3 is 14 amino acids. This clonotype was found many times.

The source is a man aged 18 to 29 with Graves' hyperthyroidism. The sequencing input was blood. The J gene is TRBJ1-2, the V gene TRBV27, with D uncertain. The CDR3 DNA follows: TGTGCCAGCACGCTCCGAGGCGGTGGCTATGGCTACACCTTC. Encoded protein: CASTLRGGGYGYTF.